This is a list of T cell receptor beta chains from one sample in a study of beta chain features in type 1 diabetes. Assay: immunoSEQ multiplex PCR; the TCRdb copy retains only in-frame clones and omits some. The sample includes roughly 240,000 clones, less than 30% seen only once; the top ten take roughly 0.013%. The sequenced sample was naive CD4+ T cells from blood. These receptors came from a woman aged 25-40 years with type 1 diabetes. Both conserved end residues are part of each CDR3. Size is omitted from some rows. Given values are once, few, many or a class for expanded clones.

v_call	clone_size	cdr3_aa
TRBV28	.	CASTSSTEAFF
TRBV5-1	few	CASTDSSQAGELFF
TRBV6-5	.	CASSFRQGYEQYF
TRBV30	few	CAWSDVPGQVPDSYEQYF
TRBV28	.	CATSGKETQYF
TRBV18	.	CASSRIEDTEAFF
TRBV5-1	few	CASRNLRAGATDTQYF
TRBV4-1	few	CASSHERREGYEQYF
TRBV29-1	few	CSVEEGLETQYF
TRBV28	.	CASSYSGNQETQYF
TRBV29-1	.	CSVEDQLGAGGYTF
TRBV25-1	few	CASNLAGGNNEQFF
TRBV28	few	CASHSYQETQYF
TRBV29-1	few	CSAPGQGSYNEQFF
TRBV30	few	CAWSEGLGDNEQFF
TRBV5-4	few	CASSLEGVGANVLTF
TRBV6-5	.	CASRLGQLGYTF
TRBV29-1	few	CSVGMDRDQETQYF
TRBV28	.	CASKTGVLETQYF
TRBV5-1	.	CASSYGLAGSVGELFF
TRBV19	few	CASRSGVSGTQYF
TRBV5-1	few	CASIPAPYGTSGTYEQYF
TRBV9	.	CASSPTGANQPQHF
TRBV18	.	CASSPGTGGEETQYF
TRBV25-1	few	CASSALERETQYF
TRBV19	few	CASSMMGTGDTDTQYF
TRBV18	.	CASSPDRVHEQFF
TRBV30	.	CAWRRGTGWQETQYF
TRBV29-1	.	CSVEVGGRGDTQYF
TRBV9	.	CASSAGAGDPSYEQYF
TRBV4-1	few	CASSQEGLAGSYEQYF
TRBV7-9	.	CASSFPKAVYNEQFF